What follows is one T cell receptor (beta chain) and its context. This sample was included in a study of blood T cells in healthy people across ages. Using a J-beta primer mix together with a sample-barcoded 5' primer, a second PCR was run for about 7 to 12 cycles. TCRdb re-derived calls from the 5' RACE reads in MiXCR, one entry per CDR3 protein. The table has about 400,000 distinct CDR3 sequences, 45% to 60% seen once. The V gene's germline CDR1 is SQVTM and CDR2 ANQGSEA. CDR3 length: 15 amino acids. V lost 0 bases, J lost 1 base, and 12 bases lay in between. Sequenced: blood. This TCR was sampled from a man aged 55-75 years in good health. The rearrangement links TRBV29-1 to TRBJ1-1; a weak D match, TRBD1 (6 bases). CDR3 in DNA: TGCAGCGTTGAAGATCAGTTCAGGGGGAACACTGAAGCTTTCTTT. It is translated as CSVEDQFRGNTEAFF.